Shown below are 18 T cell receptor beta chains from a single sample sequenced in a study of shared clonotypes between healthy human individuals. Some clones are missing from TCRdb's copy, which holds only in-frame ones; the method was immunoSEQ multiplex PCR. The sample lists some 450,000 clones; about 74% were seen once. The sequencing sample was made of PBMCs. All receptors derive from a woman aged 35 to 49 in good health. Some clones in this sample may be carry-over from other donors' samples.

Comment on this clone: A far larger clone is one nucleotide away, so this likely arose from a read error. This chain uses TRBV4-2 with TRBJ2-3; the match to TRBD2 covers 11 bases. This CDR3 spans 16 amino acids. Germline trimming cut 5 bases from V and 8 bases from J; bases unmatched to any gene: 12. Germline CDR1 and CDR2: LGHNA and YNFKEQ. As DNA, the CDR3 is TGTGCCAGCAGCGCCCGTCTAGCGGGAGGAGGAGGTACGCAGTATTTT. It codes for CASSARLAGGGGTQYF.

This clone occurred a few times. The chain is built from TRBV2 and TRBJ1-2; 9 nucleotides line up with TRBD1. The trim removed 3 bases at V and 8 bases at J, leaving 4 bases unmatched. Per the germline V gene, CDR1 is SNHLY and CDR2 is FYNNEI. This CDR3 is built from 13 residues. The CDR3 region is CASSEGQGSGYTF. CDR3 nucleotide sequence: TGTGCCAGCAGTGAGGGACAGGGAAGCGGCTACACCTTC.

The V call is TRBV14, the J call TRBJ1-5, with 7 nucleotides matching TRBD1. CDR3 length: 17 amino acids. The germline CDR1 and CDR2 sequences are SGHDN and FVKESK. With 4 bases clipped from V and 2 bases from J, the junction kept 11 bases outside the gene matches. Written as DNA, the CDR3 is TGTGCCAGCAGCCCACTTCACAGGGGAAGCGGCAATCAGCCCCAGCATTTT. Residues: CASSPLHRGSGNQPQHF.

A word on this clone: A far larger clone is a single base away, which makes a read error likely. No conserved phenylalanine or tryptophan ends this CDR3, so it is likely a read error. The chain couples TRBV29-1 to TRBJ2-7; D unclear. The germline CDR1 and CDR2 sequences are SQVTM and ANQGSEA. CDR3 length: 14 residues. CDR3 DNA: TGCGGCGTTGAGGTGTTGACTGACTCCTACGAGCAGTACCTC. Translated, it gives CGVEVLTDSYEQYL.

This clone occurred a few times. V is TRBV10-1 and J is TRBJ2-1; 8 bases agree with TRBD1. Germline CDR1 WNHNN, CDR2 SYGVQD (reference sequence). There are 16 residues in the CDR3. The V segment lost 2 bases and the J segment 8 bases; nucleotides outside the gene matches: 11. CDR3 DNA sequence: TGCGCCAGCAGTGAGCTTGACAGGGGAGACGGGGATGAGCAGTTCTTC. Translation gives CASSELDRGDGDEQFF.

V usage is TRBV18 and J usage is TRBJ1-6; tentatively, D is TRBD1 (6 bases). CDR1 and CDR2 from the germline V gene are KGHSH and LQKENI. The CDR3 runs 17 residues. The V end was cut by 2 bases, the J end by 6 bases, with 17 bases between. The CDR3: CASSPATGGWGNSPLHF. CDR3 DNA: TGTGCCAGCTCACCAGCGACGGGGGGCTGGGGTAATTCACCCCTCCACTTT. Full variable domain (rest looked up from reference TRBV18 and TRBJ1-6): NAGVMQNPRHLVRRRGQEARLRCSPMKGHSHVYWYRQLPEEGLKFMVYLQKENIIDESGMPKERFSAEFPKEGPSILRIQQVVRGDSAAYFCASSPATGGWGNSPLHFGNGTRLTVT.

For this clone: This may be a read error: a much more frequent sequence differs by one nucleotide. The rearrangement joins TRBV7-9 to TRBJ1-1; D remains unclear. The CDR3 covers 14 residues. CDR1 and CDR2 (germline): SEHNR, FQNEAQ (reference sequence). V was cut by 4 bases and J by 2 bases, with 11 bases left in between. As DNA, the CDR3 is TGTGCCAGCAGCTCAGCACTGATAAACACTGAAGCTTTCTTT. It is translated as CASSSALINTEAFF.

The chain carries TRBV28 and TRBJ2-3; D may be TRBD1 (6 bases). CDR1 MDHEN and CDR2 SYDVKM come from the germline V gene. The CDR3 sequence is 14 residues long. Between the trimmed V and J ends, which lost 2 bases and 4 bases, there was a span of 10 bases. CDR3 region: CASSLARGADTQYF. The CDR3 nucleotides read TGTGCCAGCAGTTTAGCCAGGGGTGCAGATACGCAGTATTTT.

The V and J genes are TRBV2 and TRBJ2-7; TRBD1 matches at 7 bases. The CDR3 has 15 amino acids. V lost 3 bases to trimming and J lost 0 bases; unmatched junction nucleotides: 5. Germline CDR1 is SNHLY and CDR2 is FYNNEI. The CDR3 region has the DNA TGTGCCAGCAGTGACGGGACAGTCTCCTCCTACGAGCAGTACTTC. It yields the protein CASSDGTVSSYEQYF.

As to this clone: Other nucleotide sequences in the sample specify the same CDR3. The chain carries TRBV7-9 and TRBJ2-1; D ambiguous. The V gene's germline CDR1 is SEHNR and CDR2 FQNEAQ (reference sequence). CDR3 length: 12 residues. With 4 bases removed from V and 3 bases from J, the gap between germline ends came to 4 bases. CDR3 region: CASSSLYNEQFF. The DNA for the CDR3 is TGTGCCAGCAGCTCCCTCTACAATGAGCAGTTCTTC.

This clone is a singleton in its sample. J is TRBJ2-5 and V is TRBV25-1; D call uncertain. The end of the DNA is better explained by TRBJ2-7, so the J call may be wrong. There are 14 residues in the CDR3. In germline, CDR1 is MGHDK, CDR2 SYGVNS. The CDR3 DNA follows: TGTGCCAGCAGCCAAGGACGGGCGGTCTACGAGCAGTACTTC. Amino acid sequence: CASSQGRAVYEQYF.

V usage is TRBV7-9 and J usage is TRBJ1-5; D is unclear. The CDR3 has 11 amino acids. The germline V gene encodes CDR1 SEHNR and CDR2 FQNEAQ (reference sequence). V was cut by 2 bases and J by 11 bases, with 7 bases left in between. The CDR3, as DNA: TGTGCCAGCAGCTTATTGAGGTCCCAGCATTTT. Protein sequence: CASSLLRSQHF.

J is TRBJ2-1 and V is TRBV25-1, with 8 bases matching TRBD1. V lost 4 bases to trimming and J lost 5 bases; unmatched junction nucleotides: 7. The CDR3 extends over 15 amino acids. The germline V gene has CDR1 MGHDK and CDR2 SYGVNS. CDR3 sequence reads: CASSGQGPGNNEQFF. The CDR3 DNA sequence: TGTGCCAGCAGTGGACAGGGGCCGGGGAACAATGAGCAGTTCTTC.

The CDR3 DNA follows: TGCAGCGTTGAAAGGGGGGGTGAAGCTTTCTTT. Amino acid sequence: CSVERGGEAFF. The gene calls are TRBV29-1 and TRBJ1-1; a possible D gene is TRBD1 (6 bases). Germline lookup yields CDR1 SQVTM and CDR2 ANQGSEA. V shed 2 bases and J shed 7 bases, with 8 bases lying between them. The CDR3 runs to 11 residues. The full variable domain, its missing parts supplied by reference TRBV29-1 and TRBJ1-1, is SAVISQKPSRDICQRGTSLTIQCQVDSQVTMMFWYRQQPGQSLTLIATANQGSEATYESGFVIDKFPISRPNLTFSTLTVSNMSPEDSSIYLCSVERGGEAFFGQGTRLTVV.

This clone appeared many times. This chain connects TRBV14 to TRBJ2-1; 12 nucleotides line up with TRBD1. Looked up from germline, CDR1 is SGHDN and CDR2 is FVKESK. Losses at the gene ends were 5 bases for V and 6 bases for J; bases not matched to a gene: 5. There are 15 residues in the CDR3. The CDR3 sequence is CASSAGTGGFNEQFF. The CDR3 region has the DNA TGTGCCAGCAGCGCCGGGACAGGGGGCTTCAATGAGCAGTTCTTC.

This clone was detected a few times. The rearrangement joins TRBV18 to TRBJ2-1; maybe TRBD1 (5 bases). V was cut by 2 bases and J by 4 bases, with 6 bases left in between. The CDR3 consists of 13 residues. Germline V gene lookup returns CDR1 KGHSH and CDR2 LQKENI. Here the CDR3 DNA reads TGTGCCAGCTCACCAACAGGATACAATGAGCAGTTCTTC. Encoded protein: CASSPTGYNEQFF.

Remarks on this clone: This sequence is one base from a far larger clone and is likely a read error. The sample has other DNA sequences that encode this CDR3 too. This sequence joins TRBV29-1 and TRBJ2-5; TRBD1 might be the D (6 bases). Trimming left V 4 bases short and J 5 bases short, with 11 bases between. Germline V gives CDR1 SQVTM, CDR2 ANQGSEA. The CDR3 totals 12 residues. The DNA for the CDR3 is TGCAGCGTTGTACAGGGCTTTGAGACCCAGTACTTC. Translated, it gives CSVVQGFETQYF.

Ten or more counts support this clone. The rearrangement joins TRBV27 to TRBJ1-4; 8 bases match TRBD1. The CDR3 extends over 16 amino acids. V dropped 4 bases and J dropped 9; count of bases not matched to a gene: 13. Germline V gives CDR1 MNHEY, CDR2 SMNVEV (reference sequence). The CDR3 loop reads CASSSTLRTGRQKLFF. The CDR3 coding sequence is TGTGCCAGCAGTTCTACGCTAAGGACAGGGCGGCAAAAACTGTTTTTT.